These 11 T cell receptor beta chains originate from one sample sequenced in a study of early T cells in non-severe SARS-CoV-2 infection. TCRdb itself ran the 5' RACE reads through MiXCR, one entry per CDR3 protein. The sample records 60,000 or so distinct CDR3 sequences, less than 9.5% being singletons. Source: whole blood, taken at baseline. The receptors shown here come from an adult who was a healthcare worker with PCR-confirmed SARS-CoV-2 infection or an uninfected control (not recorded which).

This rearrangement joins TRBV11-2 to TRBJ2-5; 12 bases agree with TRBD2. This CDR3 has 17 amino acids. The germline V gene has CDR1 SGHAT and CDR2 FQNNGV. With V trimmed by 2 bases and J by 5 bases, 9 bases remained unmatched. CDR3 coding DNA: TGTGCCAGCAGCTTAAGAGTTTGGACTAGCGGGACGGAGACCCAGTACTTC. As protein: CASSLRVWTSGTETQYF.

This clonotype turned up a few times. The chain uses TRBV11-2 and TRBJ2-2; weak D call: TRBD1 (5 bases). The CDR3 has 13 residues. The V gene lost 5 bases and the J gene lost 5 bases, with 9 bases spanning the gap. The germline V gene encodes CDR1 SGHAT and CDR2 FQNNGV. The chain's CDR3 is CASSLQETGELFF. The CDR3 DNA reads TGTGCCAGCAGCCTACAGGAGACCGGGGAGCTGTTTTTT.

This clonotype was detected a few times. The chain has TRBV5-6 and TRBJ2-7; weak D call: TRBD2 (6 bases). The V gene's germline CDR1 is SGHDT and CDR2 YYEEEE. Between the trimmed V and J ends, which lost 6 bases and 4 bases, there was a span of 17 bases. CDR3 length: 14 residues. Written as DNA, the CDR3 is TGTGCCAGCATCATCCCGTGGAGGGCATACGAGCAGTACTTC. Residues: CASIIPWRAYEQYF.

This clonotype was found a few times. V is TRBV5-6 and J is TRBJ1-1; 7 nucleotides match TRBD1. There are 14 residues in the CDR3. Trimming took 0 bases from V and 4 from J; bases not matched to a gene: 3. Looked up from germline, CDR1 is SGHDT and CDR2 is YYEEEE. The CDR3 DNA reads TGTGCCAGCAGCTTGGGACAGGGCACCACTGAAGCTTTCTTT. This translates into CASSLGQGTTEAFF.

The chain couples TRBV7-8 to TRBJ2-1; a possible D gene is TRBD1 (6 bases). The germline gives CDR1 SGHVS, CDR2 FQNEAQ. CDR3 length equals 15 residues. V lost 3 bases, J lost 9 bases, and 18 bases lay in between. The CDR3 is CASSFGQGRFGEQFF. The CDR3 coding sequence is TGTGCCAGCAGCTTCGGGCAGGGGAGATTTGGTGAGCAGTTCTTC.

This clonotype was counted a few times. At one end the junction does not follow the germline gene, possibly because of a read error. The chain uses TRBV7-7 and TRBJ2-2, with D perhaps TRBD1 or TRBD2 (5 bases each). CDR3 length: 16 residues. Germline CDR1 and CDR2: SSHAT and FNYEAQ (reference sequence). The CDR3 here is CASSLVVGANTGELFF. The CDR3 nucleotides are TGTGCTAGCAGCTTGGTAGTGGGGGCGAACACCGGGGAGCTGTTTTTT. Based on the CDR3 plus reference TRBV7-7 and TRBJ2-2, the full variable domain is GAGVSQSPRYKVTKRGQDVTLRCDPISSHATLYWYQQALGQGPEFLTYFNYEAQPDKSGLPSDRFSAERPEGSISTLTIQRTEQRDSAMYRCASSLVVGANTGELFFGEGSRLTVL.

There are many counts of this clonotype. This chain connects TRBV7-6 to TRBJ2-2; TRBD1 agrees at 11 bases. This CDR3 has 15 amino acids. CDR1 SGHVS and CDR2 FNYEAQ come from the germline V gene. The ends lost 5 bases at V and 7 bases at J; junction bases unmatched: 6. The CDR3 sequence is CASSTGTGGFGELFF. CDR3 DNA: TGTGCCAGCAGCACCGGGACAGGGGGTTTCGGGGAGCTGTTTTTT.

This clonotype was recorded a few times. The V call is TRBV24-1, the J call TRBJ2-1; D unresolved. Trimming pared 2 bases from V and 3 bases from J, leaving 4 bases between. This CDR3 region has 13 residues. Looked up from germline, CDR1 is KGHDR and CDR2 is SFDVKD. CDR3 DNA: TGTGCCACCAGTGATTCTAGCTACAATGAGCAGTTCTTC. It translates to CATSDSSYNEQFF.

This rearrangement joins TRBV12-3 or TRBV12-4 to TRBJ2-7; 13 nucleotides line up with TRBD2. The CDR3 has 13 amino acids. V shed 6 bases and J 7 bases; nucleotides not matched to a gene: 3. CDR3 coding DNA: TGTGCCAGCAGGAGGACTAGCGGGAGAGAGCAGTACTTC. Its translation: CASRRTSGREQYF.

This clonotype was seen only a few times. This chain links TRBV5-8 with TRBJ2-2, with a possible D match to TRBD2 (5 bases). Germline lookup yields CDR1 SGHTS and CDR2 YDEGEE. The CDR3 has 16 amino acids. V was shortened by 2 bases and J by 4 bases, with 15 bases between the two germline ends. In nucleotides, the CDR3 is TGTGCCAGCAGCTTTTATCCGGGGTTTGGCACCGGGGAGCTGTTTTTT. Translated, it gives CASSFYPGFGTGELFF.

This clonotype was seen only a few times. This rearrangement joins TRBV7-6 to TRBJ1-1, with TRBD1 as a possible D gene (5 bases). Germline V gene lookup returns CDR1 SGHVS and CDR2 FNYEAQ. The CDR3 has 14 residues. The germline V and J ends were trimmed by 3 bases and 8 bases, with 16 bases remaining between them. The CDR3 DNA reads TGTGCCAGCAGCTTTCGGAGAGGGGTATCCGAAGCTTTCTTT. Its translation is CASSFRRGVSEAFF. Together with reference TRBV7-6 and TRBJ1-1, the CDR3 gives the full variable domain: GAGVSQSPRYKVTKRGQDVALRCDPISGHVSLYWYRQALGQGPEFLTYFNYEAQQDKSGLPNDRFSAERPEGSISTLTIQRTEQRDSAMYRCASSFRRGVSEAFFGQGTRLTVV.